The clone carrying this TCR beta chain was found once. Its antigen is unknown. The assay was immunoSEQ multiplex PCR, and TCRdb's table has in-frame clones only and misses some. The data contain approximately 180,000 clones, about 87% of them seen just once; the ten biggest clones take up 1.4%. This record belongs to a study of cytomegalovirus exposure and HLA in healthy donors. Notes on the study in general: Associated with cytomegalovirus, according to the listing, were some 180 TCR beta chains. Across donors, most TCRs were seen rarely, yet some public ones were widespread. There were three CMV-associated chains whose specificity for CMV antigens was confirmed in vitro. It was found in a later analysis that first-cohort TCR clusters tended to co-occur in the 120 validation repertoires.

The receptor comes from a woman in her twenties or thirties in good health and CMV-seronegative. The sequenced material came from PBMCs.

CDR3 bases: TGTGCCAGCAGCTTAGCGGTCCTAGCGGGGGAACCAGATACGCAGTATTTT. Amino acids: CASSLAVLAGEPDTQYF. The chain links TRBV7-2 to TRBJ2-3; 10 bases fit TRBD2. J was trimmed by 4 bases and V by 0 bases; bases with no gene match: 7. The germline V gene encodes CDR1 SGHTA and CDR2 FQGNSA. The CDR3 runs to 17 residues.